This T cell receptor beta chain is drawn from a study of OX40 agonist ivuxolimab in advanced cancers. Study-wide background: The mean age was approximately 56 years, ranging from about 20 to 85, with 65% to 85% of participants male. Previous treatment with anti-PD-1, anti-PD-L1 or anti-CTLA-4 therapy was allowed; 35% to 50% had received some.

Study-level results: Both blood CD4+ and CD8+ T cells showed clonal growth by week 6 at 0.1 to 3.0 mg/kg. Partial responders treated at 0.1-3.0 mg/kg exhibited clonal expansion among the lowest measured.

This table comes from immunoSEQ multiplex PCR, and its TCRdb copy is limited to in-frame clones, with some not included. Of 70,000 to 100,000 clones listed, around 89% are singletons. V dropped 6 bases and J dropped 3; count of bases not matched to a gene: 10. Per germline, CDR1 MNHEY and CDR2 SMNVEV (reference sequence). The length of the CDR3 is 15 residues. This clone was seen once. The antigen is undetermined. Sample: CD4+ or CD8+ T cells sorted from blood, taken in a trial of the OX40 agonist ivuxolimab. This TCR derives from an adult with an advanced solid tumor such as melanoma, head and neck, liver or kidney cancer. The gene calls are TRBV27 and TRBJ2-7; TRBD1 agrees at 8 bases. Written as DNA, the CDR3 is TGTGCCAGCAGCCCAGGGGGCTCAGGGAACTACGAGCAGTACTTC. Translation gives CASSPGGSGNYEQYF.